The subject of this entry is one T cell receptor (beta chain). Its cognate antigen has yet to be identified. This record comes from a study of monozygotic twins with inflammatory bowel disease (dated 2019 in TCRdb). With regard to the full study: In total, 28 monozygotic twin pairs made up the full study: 19 Danish pairs, all IBD-discordant, plus nine German pairs, of which four were IBD-concordant and five were IBD-discordant. The search for disease-associated traits relied mainly on comparing, within discordant pairs, IBD patients with their genetically identical healthy co-twins. Each individual had, on average, about 151 000 unique TCRalpha sequences and 181 000 unique TCRbeta sequences available for analysis.

Receptors were amplified or captured by 5' RACE. Preparation of each TCR library used around 3,500 ng of total RNA. For each sample, cDNA was synthesized in eight separate reactions using SMARTScribe reverse transcriptase. During cDNA synthesis, unique molecular identifiers containing a 6-nucleotide sample barcode were introduced by template switching. Two nested PCRs of approximately 16 and 10 cycles amplified the TCRalpha and TCRbeta cDNA, and bead purification followed each PCR. Before amplification, the cDNA was treated with uracil DNA-glycosylase and purified using the QIAquick PCR purification kit. In the second PCR, Illumina TruSeq-compatible adapters and sample-specific barcodes were added. Library quality and concentration were assessed using TapeStation and Qubit, and about 5 ng of each library was pooled. Pooled libraries were sequenced on an Illumina HiSeq2500 single-index Rapid Run with 2 x 100 bp reads and custom sequencing primers. The authors processed their data as follows. MiGEC version 1.2.6 was used for UMI-based consensus assembly to correct PCR and sequencing errors. MiXCR version 2.1.1 was used to carry out V(D)J alignment, clonotype assembly and CDR3 extraction. To normalise gene usage, clonotype sharing and MAIT/NKT TCR abundance, the top 1000, 10 000 and 20 000 clonotypes in each sample were analysed. Diversity was computed as the inverse Simpson index with the vegan R package after downsampling to 27 000 UMIs. Paired Mann-Whitney U tests were applied to discordant twin pairs, with Benjamini-Hochberg correction for multiple testing. After TCRdb reprocessed the reads, each CDR3 protein sequence was kept as one row, without DNA. The V and J calls here are based on TCRdb, not the publication. This sample's clone table shows approximately 420,000 distinct CDR3 sequences. The ten largest clones capture under 3% of the sample.

A roughly 2.7 ml peripheral blood sample was drawn into PAXgene tubes per donor and stored at -80°C. Without any T cell sorting, total RNA was extracted from whole blood using the PAXgene blood miRNA kit on an automated QIAcube. Peripheral blood from monozygotic twin pairs who were concordant or discordant for inflammatory bowel disease underwent deep TCRalpha and TCRbeta repertoire profiling using unique molecular barcoding. Smoking habits were recorded for all twin pairs, and each individual was classified as a current, former or never smoker. What the study reported, not specific to this receptor: Differing immunosuppressive treatments among patients may have added background noise and inter-individual variability to the repertoires. Compared with healthy twins, IBD patients shared fewer clonotypes with other individuals, and the difference was most pronounced in patients with signs of disease activity. No single strong signal or clonotype linked to IBD turned up in the results, so the idea that one exists was not supported. A decrease in TCRbeta repertoire diversity, as measured by inverse Simpson index, was observed in IBD patients compared with their healthy co-twins. Repertoire similarity did not differ between concordant and discordant twins, possibly due to limited statistical power. The analysis was unable to tell different T cell subtypes apart.

The CDR3 starts with the cysteine, ends with the phenylalanine, and has 15 residues. No DNA is listed. Looking up the germline V gene yields CDR1 SQVTM and CDR2 ANQGSEA. This TCR came from a human donor with ulcerative colitis or Crohn's disease, or a healthy co-twin of an affected twin (not recorded which). This chain is built from TRBV29-1 and TRBJ1-4; as DNA is missing, the TRBD1 call by TCRdb cannot be tested. Sequenced sample: blood. CDR3 reads: CSVGGTETTNEKLFF.